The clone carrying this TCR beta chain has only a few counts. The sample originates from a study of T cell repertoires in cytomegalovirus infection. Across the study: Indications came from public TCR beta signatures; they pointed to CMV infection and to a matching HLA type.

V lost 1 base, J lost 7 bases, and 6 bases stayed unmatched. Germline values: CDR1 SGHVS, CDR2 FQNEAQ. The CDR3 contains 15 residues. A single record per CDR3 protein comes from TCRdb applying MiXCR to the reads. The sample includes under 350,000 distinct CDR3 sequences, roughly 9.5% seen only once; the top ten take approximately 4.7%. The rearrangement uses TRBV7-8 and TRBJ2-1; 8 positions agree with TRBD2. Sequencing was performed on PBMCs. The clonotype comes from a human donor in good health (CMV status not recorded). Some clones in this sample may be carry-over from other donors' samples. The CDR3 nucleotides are TGTGCCAGCAGCTTAGACCGGGGGGGCAGGAATGAGCAGTTCTTC. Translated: CASSLDRGGRNEQFF. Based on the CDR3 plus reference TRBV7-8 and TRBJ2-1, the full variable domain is GAGVSQSPRYKVAKRGQDVALRCDPISGHVSLFWYQQALGQGPEFLTYFQNEAQLDKSGLPSDRFFAERPEGSVSTLKIQRTQQEDSAVYLCASSLDRGGRNEQFFGPGTRLTVL.